One sample yielded the 15 T cell receptor beta chains listed below, sequenced in a study of regulatory T cells in long-lasting Graves disease. Sample time point: newly diagnosed GD, antithyroid drugs for less than 3 months. The TCR library used RNA extracted from PBMCs. Researchers made TCR beta libraries by using iRepertoire HTBI primers and running Arm-PCR on CDR3 regions. TCRdb ran MiXCR on the multiplex PCR reads and lists one entry per CDR3 protein. The profile covers about 440,000 distinct CDR3 sequences, with about 17% appearing a single time and about a quarter taken by the ten largest. The sample also formed part of further work on T cells in Graves' hyperthyroidism and ophthalmopathy.

The source was peripheral blood mononuclear cells (PBMCs), collected at new diagnosis, from a patient treated with antithyroid drugs. These receptors all stem from a woman aged 18-29 years with Graves disease.

Turning to this clonotype: Only one base separates this from a far larger clonotype, so it likely reflects a read error. V gene TRBV28 combines with J gene TRBJ2-3; 14 nucleotides line up with TRBD2. The end of the DNA aligns better with TRBJ2-1, so the J call may be wrong. Germline CDR1 is MDHEN and CDR2 is SYDVKM. The CDR3 runs 18 residues. CDR3 nucleotide sequence: TGTGCCAGCAGCCGGCTGGGGACTAGCGGGAGAGACCCCAATGAGCAGTTCTTC. It codes for CASSRLGTSGRDPNEQFF.

This clonotype was observed a handful of times. The chain has TRBV6-1 and TRBJ2-4; 11 bases are shared with TRBD2. The trim removed 6 bases at V and 2 bases at J, leaving 15 bases unmatched. The CDR3 is made up of 19 amino acids. The germline gives CDR1 MNHNS, CDR2 SASEGT. CDR3 DNA: TGTGCCAGCAGCCCTCTCTTTGAACTAGCGGGAGCTCCCAAAAACATTCAGTACTTC. This translates into CASSPLFELAGAPKNIQYF.

This clonotype was seen more than once but under ten times. V and J are TRBV29-1 and TRBJ1-1; no clear D gene. Trimming stripped 4 bases from V and 4 bases from J, with 10 bases between. Germline lookup yields CDR1 SQVTM and CDR2 ANQGSEA. The CDR3 extends over 12 amino acids. Written as DNA, the CDR3 is TGCAGCGTTGTGGGCCTGGGCACTGAAGCTTTCTTT. Translating it yields CSVVGLGTEAFF. The full variable domain, in which reference TRBV29-1 and TRBJ1-1 provide the parts outside the CDR3, is SAVISQKPSRDICQRGTSLTIQCQVDSQVTMMFWYRQQPGQSLTLIATANQGSEATYESGFVIDKFPISRPNLTFSTLTVSNMSPEDSSIYLCSVVGLGTEAFFGQGTRLTVV.

This clonotype has ten or more counts. The chain couples TRBV7-2 to TRBJ1-4, with D perhaps TRBD1 (5 bases). Germline V gene data show CDR1 as SGHTA and CDR2 as FQGNSA. The CDR3 has 13 amino acids. V lost 5 bases and J 8 bases, leaving 12 bases between the germline ends. This CDR3 is CASSIRRTEKLFF. The CDR3 nucleotides are TGTGCCAGCAGCATCAGACGGACAGAAAAACTGTTTTTT. Drawing the rest from reference TRBV7-2 and TRBJ1-4, the complete variable domain is GAGVSQSPSNKVTEKGKDVELRCDPISGHTALYWYRQSLGQGLEFLIYFQGNSAPDKSGLPSDRFSAERTGGSVSTLTIQRTQQEDSAVYLCASSIRRTEKLFFGSGTQLSVL.

The chain joins TRBV4-1 to TRBJ2-1; unclear D gene. Germline loops: CDR1 MGHRA, CDR2 YSYEKL. V lost 5 bases and J 5 bases, leaving 13 bases between the germline ends. The length of the CDR3 is 14 residues. CDR3 region: CASSDVLLNNEQFF. CDR3 in DNA: TGCGCCAGCAGCGACGTACTTCTAAACAATGAGCAGTTCTTC.

This clonotype occurred a few times. The V call is TRBV7-9, the J call TRBJ1-1; D remains unclear. Trimming pared 5 bases from V and 0 bases from J, leaving 10 bases between. The CDR3 extends over 14 amino acids. The V gene's germline CDR1 is SEHNR and CDR2 FQNEAQ (reference sequence). The DNA of the CDR3 is TGTGCCAGCAGCCCACTTGCGGTGAACACTGAAGCTTTCTTT. Protein product: CASSPLAVNTEAFF.

In its sample, this clonotype was seen many times. This chain links TRBV2 with TRBJ2-5; D gene ambiguous. The V end lost 6 bases, the J end lost 1 base, and 0 bases lay between the germline ends. Germline CDR1 and CDR2: SNHLY and FYNNEI. This CDR3 has 10 amino acids. CDR3 coding DNA: TGTGCCAGCAGCCAAGAGACCCAGTACTTC. Protein: CASSQETQYF.

Only a few counts were recorded for this clonotype. V and J are TRBV7-9 and TRBJ1-1, with a tentative D call TRBD1 (6 bases). Germline assignment: CDR1 SEHNR and CDR2 FQNEAQ (reference sequence). V shed 1 base and J shed 4 bases, with 10 bases lying between them. The CDR3 covers 14 residues. CDR3 sequence: CASSLGGGGTEAFF. CDR3 nucleotides: TGTGCCAGCAGCTTAGGGGGGGGCGGCACTGAAGCTTTCTTT.

This clonotype has ten or more counts. This chain joins TRBV20-1 and TRBJ2-7; 11 bases match TRBD2. V was clipped by 4 bases and J by 0 bases; unmatched bases: 5. From germline, CDR1 is DFQATT and CDR2 SNEGSKA (reference sequence). The CDR3 is 15 amino acids. CDR3 nucleotide sequence: TGCAGTGCTAATCCCGGGACTAGCGGCTCCTACGAGCAGTACTTC. Translating it yields CSANPGTSGSYEQYF.

This clonotype was seen ten or more times. V usage is TRBV7-2 and J usage is TRBJ1-1; TRBD1 matches 7 bases. Germline CDR1 is SGHTA and CDR2 is FQGNSA. The CDR3 has 14 residues. V dropped 3 bases and J dropped 3; count of bases not matched to a gene: 4. The CDR3 loop reads CASSFLDRDTEAFF. DNA of the CDR3: TGTGCCAGCAGCTTCCTCGACAGGGACACTGAAGCTTTCTTT. Variable domain in full (rest from reference TRBV7-2 and TRBJ1-1): GAGVSQSPSNKVTEKGKDVELRCDPISGHTALYWYRQSLGQGLEFLIYFQGNSAPDKSGLPSDRFSAERTGGSVSTLTIQRTQQEDSAVYLCASSFLDRDTEAFFGQGTRLTVV.

In this sample, this clonotype turned up a few times. The chain joins TRBV10-2 to TRBJ2-2; the match to TRBD2 covers 10 bases. Germline lookup yields CDR1 WSHSY and CDR2 SAAADI. Trimming cost V 5 bases and J 5 bases; bases outside gene matches: 8. The length of the CDR3 is 16 residues. The CDR3, as DNA: TGCGCCAGCAGTTCTCTCGGACTAGCGGCTACCGGGGAGCTGTTTTTT. It is translated as CASSSLGLAATGELFF.

V and J are TRBV9 and TRBJ2-5; 16 nucleotides agree with TRBD2. CDR1 and CDR2 from the germline V gene are SGDLS and YYNGEE. This CDR3 is built from 17 residues. Germline trimming cut 0 bases from V and 4 bases from J; bases unmatched to any gene: 3. DNA for the CDR3: TGTGCCAGCAGCGTAGAGGGACTAGCGGGAGGGAGAGAGACCCAGTACTTC. Encoded protein: CASSVEGLAGGRETQYF.

Ten or more counts support this clonotype. A read error may produce the germline difference seen at one junction end. This chain connects TRBV6-1 to TRBJ2-1, with TRBD1 as a possible D gene (7 bases). Per germline, CDR1 MNHNS and CDR2 SASEGT. CDR3 length: 13 amino acids. Written as DNA, the CDR3 is TGTGCCAGCAGTGAAGCGGTGGTGCAGGGGGGCATCTTC. It translates to CASSEAVVQGGIF.

The sample holds many counts of this clonotype. The V call is TRBV12-3 or TRBV12-4, the J call TRBJ1-4; the D gene is possibly TRBD1 (6 bases). The CDR3 is 16 residues long. Trimming left V 1 base short and J 7 bases short, with 16 bases between. The CDR3 DNA reads TGTGCCAGCAGTTTAGGGACAGTCGGATCAGCTGAAAAACTGTTTTTT. Its protein is CASSLGTVGSAEKLFF.

V is TRBV30 and J is TRBJ2-7; no firm D call. In germline, CDR1 is GTSNPN, CDR2 SVGIG (reference sequence). The CDR3 length is 14 residues. Trimming removed 1 base from V and 0 bases from J, with 10 bases in between. DNA of the CDR3: TGTGCCTGGAGTGAAGGGCTTAACTCCTACGAGCAGTACTTC. It is translated as CAWSEGLNSYEQYF.